These 19 T cell receptor beta chains were all obtained from the same sample, sequenced in a study of cytomegalovirus exposure and HLA in healthy donors. Primers: 60 Vbeta forward and 13 Jbeta reverse. Some clones are missing from TCRdb's copy, which holds only in-frame ones; the method was immunoSEQ multiplex PCR. Among some 87,000 clones listed, more than 55% were seen once. Material: PBMCs. The origin of the receptors is a woman in her twenties or thirties in good health and CMV-seropositive.

This clone was seen more than once but under ten times. The V gene is TRBV18, the J gene TRBJ2-7, with 9 bases that match TRBD1. CDR1 and CDR2 from the germline V gene are KGHSH and LQKENI. The CDR3 spans 15 residues. V was clipped by 6 bases and J by 2 bases; unmatched bases: 8. The CDR3 DNA reads TGTGCCAGCTCTTATGACAGGGGGACGACCTACGAGCAGTACTTC. As protein: CASSYDRGTTYEQYF.

The rearrangement links TRBV7-9 to TRBJ1-1; no definite D call. CDR1 is SEHNR, CDR2 FQNEAQ, per germline (reference sequence). The CDR3 is 14 amino acids. V was cut by 7 bases and J by 4 bases, with 16 bases left in between. The CDR3 reads CASTLSGVITEAFF. The CDR3 DNA follows: TGTGCCAGCACCCTCAGCGGTGTTATCACTGAAGCTTTCTTT.

This chain joins TRBV6-5 and TRBJ2-7; D is possibly TRBD1 (6 bases). CDR1 is MNHEY, CDR2 SVGAGI, per germline. This CDR3 region has 15 residues. The V gene lost 2 bases and the J gene lost 3 bases, with 14 bases spanning the gap. The CDR3 region is CASSYHMGANYEQYF. As DNA, the CDR3 is TGTGCCAGCAGTTACCATATGGGGGCCAACTACGAGCAGTACTTC.

The chain couples TRBV6-1 to TRBJ2-7; D gene ambiguous. The CDR3 consists of 13 residues. Germline V gene lookup returns CDR1 MNHNS and CDR2 SASEGT. Deletions cut 7 bases from V and 4 bases from J, with 14 bases between. CDR3 protein: CASISGTRYEQYF. The DNA for the CDR3 is TGTGCCAGCATATCCGGTACTCGTTACGAGCAGTACTTC.

This chain connects TRBV15 to TRBJ1-2, with 8 bases aligning to TRBD1. CDR3 size: 14 residues. V lost 3 bases and J lost 5; bases outside the gene matches: 5. Germline values: CDR1 LNHNV, CDR2 YYDKDF (reference sequence). In DNA, the CDR3 is TGTGCCACCAGCAGCCCAGGGACAGGATATGGCTACACCTTC. It yields the protein CATSSPGTGYGYTF.

The CDR3 DNA follows: TGTGCCAGCAGCTGGGGGAGAGACAGGGTGAAAGGCGGCTACACCTTC. This gives the protein CASSWGRDRVKGGYTF. The chain employs TRBV7-9 and TRBJ1-2; TRBD1 matches 7 bases. This CDR3 region has 16 residues. Germline CDR1 is SEHNR and CDR2 is FQNEAQ (reference sequence). The junction had 16 bases not matched to a gene; V was cut back by 4 bases and J by 8 bases.

This clone was counted once. In DNA form, the CDR3 reads TGTGCCACCAGCATTAGATTGGGGGGTTCGGATGGCTACACCTTC. It codes for CATSIRLGGSDGYTF. The J gene is TRBJ1-2, the V gene TRBV15, with TRBD1 as a possible D gene (5 bases). This CDR3 is built from 15 residues. Looked up from germline, CDR1 is LNHNV and CDR2 is YYDKDF (reference sequence). V lost 4 bases, J lost 6 bases, and 18 bases lay in between.

The V call is TRBV27, the J call TRBJ1-4; D is undetermined. CDR1 MNHEY and CDR2 SMNVEV come from the germline V gene (reference sequence). This CDR3 spans 13 amino acids. With 3 bases removed from V and 7 bases from J, the gap between germline ends came to 9 bases. The CDR3 protein is CASSLGGGEKLFF. As DNA, the CDR3 is TGTGCCAGCAGTTTGGGAGGCGGTGAAAAACTGTTTTTT.

The rearrangement uses TRBV19 and TRBJ1-2; TRBD1 matches 8 bases. This CDR3 has 17 amino acids. Trimming took 0 bases from V and 8 from J; bases not matched to a gene: 14. From germline, CDR1 is LNHDA and CDR2 SQIVND (reference sequence). The CDR3 DNA sequence: TGTGCCAGTAGTATAGACTCCTCAAGGGACAGGACGCAGGGCTACACCTTC. Translation: CASSIDSSRDRTQGYTF.

The chain joins TRBV7-9 to TRBJ2-7; no clear D gene. This CDR3 has 12 amino acids. V lost 3 bases to trimming and J lost 2 bases, with 5 bases between them. CDR1 is SEHNR and CDR2 is FQNEAQ in the germline V gene (reference sequence). In DNA, the CDR3 is TGTGCCAGCAGCTTGGAGACCTACGAGCAGTACTTC. Protein: CASSLETYEQYF.

The chain joins TRBV11-2 to TRBJ1-2; D remains ambiguous. This CDR3 is built from 13 residues. Germline assignment: CDR1 SGHAT and CDR2 FQNNGV. CDR3 DNA: TGTGCTTCCAGCTTAGCAGGAGGATCTGGCTACACCTTC. Amino acid sequence: CASSLAGGSGYTF. The variable domain in full, with the rest retrieved from reference TRBV11-2 and TRBJ1-2, is EAGVAQSPRYKIIEKRQSVAFWCNPISGHATLYWYQQILGQGPKLLIQFQNNGVVDDSQLPKDRFSAERLKGVDSTLKIQPAKLEDSAVYLCASSLAGGSGYTFGSGTRLTVV.

This chain connects TRBV2 to TRBJ1-6; TRBD1 matches 11 bases. Germline assignment: CDR1 SNHLY and CDR2 FYNNEI. The V gene end was trimmed by 8 bases and the J gene end by 10 bases; junction bases not matched to a gene: 10. The CDR3 spans 15 residues. CDR3 loop: CASEYLGQGASPLHF. The CDR3, as DNA: TGTGCCAGCGAGTACCTCGGACAGGGGGCATCACCCCTCCACTTT.

This clone was detected once. The J gene is TRBJ2-7, the V gene TRBV5-6, with TRBD1 matching 7 bases. V was clipped by 4 bases and J by 0 bases; unmatched bases: 10. The CDR3 covers 16 residues. The germline V gene has CDR1 SGHDT and CDR2 YYEEEE. CDR3 nucleotides: TGTGCCAGCAGCCTACCAACAGGGGCTAGCTCCTACGAGCAGTACTTC. Protein product: CASSLPTGASSYEQYF.

The chain couples TRBV5-6 to TRBJ2-5, with 10 bases lining up with TRBD1. The J call is doubtful: the DNA matches TRBJ2-7 better. Germline V gene sequence: CDR1 SGHDT, CDR2 YYEEEE. The CDR3 is 14 amino acids. As DNA, the CDR3 is TGTGCCAGCAGCGGGGGACAGGGGAGCAGCGAGCAGTACTTC. Protein product: CASSGGQGSSEQYF.

This clone has a handful of counts. The chain is built from TRBV5-1 and TRBJ1-2; perhaps TRBD1 as D (5 bases). CDR1 is SGHRS and CDR2 is YFSETQ in the germline V gene. The CDR3 is 15 amino acids. Trimming removed 0 bases from V and 1 base from J, with 10 bases in between. The CDR3 DNA sequence: TGCGCCAGCAGCTTGGCGGGGGGAGTTAACTATGGCTACACCTTC. Translated, it gives CASSLAGGVNYGYTF.

This clone has just a few counts. The chain combines TRBV19 with TRBJ1-6, with unresolved D. Per germline, CDR1 LNHDA and CDR2 SQIVND (reference sequence). The CDR3 sequence is 15 residues long. V dropped 6 bases and J dropped 4 bases, with 13 bases sitting between them. CDR3 sequence (DNA): TGTGCCAGTAGCCCAGAGGGTGCGTATAATTCACCCCTCCACTTT. Encoded protein: CASSPEGAYNSPLHF.

CDR3 bases: TGCAGCGTTGCCGGGACAGGGAGTCCAGAGCAGTTCTTC. Translation: CSVAGTGSPEQFF. The V and J genes are TRBV29-1 and TRBJ2-1; 9 bases fit TRBD1. The V gene's germline CDR1 is SQVTM and CDR2 ANQGSEA. The CDR3 has 13 residues. V trimming: 4 bases; J trimming: 10 bases; junction bases outside the gene matches: 8.

This clone was seen a handful of times. The chain links TRBV20-1 to TRBJ2-7; D is uncertain. Looked up from germline, CDR1 is DFQATT and CDR2 is SNEGSKA (reference sequence). CDR3 length equals 11 residues. Trimming took 1 base from V and 5 from J, leaving 6 bases between them. CDR3 sequence: CSARAVHEQYF. DNA for the CDR3: TGCAGTGCTAGAGCCGTCCACGAGCAGTACTTC.

The chain recombines TRBV10-2 with TRBJ1-6, with D maybe TRBD1 (5 bases). Trimming removed 3 bases from V and 7 bases from J, with 7 bases in between. Germline values: CDR1 WSHSY, CDR2 SAAADI. The CDR3 length is 13 residues. CDR3 DNA: TGCGCCAGCAGTGATGGGGCCAATTCACCCCTCCACTTT. Amino acids: CASSDGANSPLHF.